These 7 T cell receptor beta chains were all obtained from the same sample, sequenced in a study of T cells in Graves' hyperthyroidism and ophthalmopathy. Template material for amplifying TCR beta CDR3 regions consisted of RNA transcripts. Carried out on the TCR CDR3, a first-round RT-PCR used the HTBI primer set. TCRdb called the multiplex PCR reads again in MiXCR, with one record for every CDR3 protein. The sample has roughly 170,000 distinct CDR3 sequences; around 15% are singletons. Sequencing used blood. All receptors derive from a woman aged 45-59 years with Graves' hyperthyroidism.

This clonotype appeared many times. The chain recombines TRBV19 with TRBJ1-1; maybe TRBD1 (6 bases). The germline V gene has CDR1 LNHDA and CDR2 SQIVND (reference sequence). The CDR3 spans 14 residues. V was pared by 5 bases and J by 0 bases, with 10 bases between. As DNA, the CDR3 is TGTGCCAGTAGTCGAGGGGGGGTGAACACTGAAGCTTTCTTT. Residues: CASSRGGVNTEAFF.

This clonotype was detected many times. CDR3 bases: TGCGCCAGCACTCCCCGGACAGTTTCCAACCCAGATACGCAGTATTTT. Protein sequence: CASTPRTVSNPDTQYF. The chain is built from TRBV10-2 and TRBJ2-3; tentative D call: TRBD1 (6 bases). Deletions cut 7 bases from V and 4 bases from J, with 21 bases between. This CDR3 has 16 amino acids. Germline CDR1 reads WSHSY; CDR2 reads SAAADI.

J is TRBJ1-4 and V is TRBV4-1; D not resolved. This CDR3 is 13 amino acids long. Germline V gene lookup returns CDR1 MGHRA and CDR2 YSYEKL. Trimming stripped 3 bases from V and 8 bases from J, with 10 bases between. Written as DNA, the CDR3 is TGCGCCAGCAGCCAGGCCCTAGGGGAAAAACTGTTTTTT. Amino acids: CASSQALGEKLFF.

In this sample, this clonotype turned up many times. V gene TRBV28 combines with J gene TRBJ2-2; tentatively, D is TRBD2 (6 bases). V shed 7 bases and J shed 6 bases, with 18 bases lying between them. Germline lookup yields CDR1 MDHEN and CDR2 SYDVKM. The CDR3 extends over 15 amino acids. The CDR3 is CASIVTAPSAGELFF. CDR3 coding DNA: TGTGCCAGCATCGTGACAGCTCCTAGCGCCGGGGAGCTGTTTTTT.

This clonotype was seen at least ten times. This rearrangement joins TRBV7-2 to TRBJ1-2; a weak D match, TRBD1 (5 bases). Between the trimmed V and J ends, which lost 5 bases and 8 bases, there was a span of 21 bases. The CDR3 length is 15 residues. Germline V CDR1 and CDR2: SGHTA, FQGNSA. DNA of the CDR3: TGTGCCAGCAGCGGCCCGGGACGGCGCATGGGAGGCTACACCTTC. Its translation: CASSGPGRRMGGYTF.

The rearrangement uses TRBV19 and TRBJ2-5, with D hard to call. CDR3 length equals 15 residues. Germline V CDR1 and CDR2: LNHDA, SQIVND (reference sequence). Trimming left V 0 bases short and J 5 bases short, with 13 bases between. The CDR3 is CASSIDPSGWETQYF. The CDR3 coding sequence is TGTGCCAGTAGTATAGATCCGTCCGGTTGGGAGACCCAGTACTTC.

CDR3 coding DNA: TGTGCCAGCAGCGTCGGACCGGGAAGCTATGGCTACACCTTC. Its protein product is CASSVGPGSYGYTF. The genes are TRBV5-5 and TRBJ1-2; D gene ambiguous. V lost 4 bases to trimming and J lost 4 bases, with 14 bases between them. The CDR3 runs to 14 residues. CDR1 and CDR2 from the germline V gene are SGHKS and YYEKEE (reference sequence).